The text below deals with one TCR beta chain. What it binds is unknown. The sample is drawn from a study of OX40 agonist ivuxolimab in advanced cancers. Study observations and caveats: Expanded clones tended on average to be more numerous among CD8+ T cells than CD4+. Clonal expansion among partial responders at 0.1-3.0 mg/kg ranked near the lowest. Blood T cells, both CD4+ and CD8+, expanded clonally by week 6 at 0.1 to 3.0 mg/kg.

This CDR3 comprises 13 residues. V gave up 3 bases and J gave up 5 bases, with 11 bases separating them. CDR1 SGDLS and CDR2 YYNGEE come from the germline V gene. The data were produced by immunoSEQ multiplex PCR, yet TCRdb's version contains in-frame clones alone and is incomplete. Here the sample spans around 12,000 clones, 65% to 85% being singletons. V and J are TRBV9 and TRBJ2-5; D is perhaps TRBD2 (6 bases). This TCR was sampled from an adult with an advanced solid tumor such as melanoma, head and neck, liver or kidney cancer. The sequencing here drew on CD4+ or CD8+ T cells sorted from blood, taken in a trial of the OX40 agonist ivuxolimab. The DNA for the CDR3 is TGTGCCAGCAGCGGAGGGACTCTTGAGACCCAGTACTTC. It translates to CASSGGTLETQYF.